A selection of T cell receptor beta chains follows, all from one sample in a study of cytomegalovirus exposure and HLA in healthy donors. Sequencing used immunoSEQ multiplex PCR; TCRdb keeps in-frame clones, though not all of them. This sample has fewer than 120,000 clones; over 65% occur once, and the top ten carry over 10%. Sequencing was performed on PBMCs. These receptors were collected from a man aged 25 to 45 in good health and CMV-seropositive. Both conserved end residues are part of each CDR3. D genes are given only for firm matches. Rows give clone size only sometimes, using once, few, many, or a class for an expanded clone.

TRBV19	.	once	TRBJ2-1	TGTGCCAGTAGGCGGGACAGTTACAATGAGCAGTTCTTC	CASRRDSYNEQFF
TRBV30	.	.	TRBJ2-5	TGTGCCTGGAGTGTAGGGGACTCTCAAGAGACCCAGTACTTC	CAWSVGDSQETQYF
TRBV19	TRBD2	.	TRBJ2-1	TGTGCCAGTAGTACCCGTGGGGAGGGGTACAATGAGCAGTTCTTC	CASSTRGEGYNEQFF
TRBV30	.	few	TRBJ1-5	TGTGCCTGGGGAGGACTCGAAAATCAGCCCCAGCATTTT	CAWGGLENQPQHF
TRBV6-5	.	.	TRBJ1-5	TGTGCCAGCAGTGTGTACGGGAAGAATCAGCCCCAGCATTTT	CASSVYGKNQPQHF
TRBV4-1	.	.	TRBJ2-7	TGCGCCAGCAGCCAAGTCCCAACGAAAAGAGGGAATTGGGCCTACGAGCAGTACTTC	CASSQVPTKRGNWAYEQYF
TRBV30	.	.	TRBJ2-7	TGTGCCTGGAGTGCGAGGGCCCCCTACGAGCAGTACTTC	CAWSARAPYEQYF
TRBV5-1	TRBD1	.	TRBJ2-5	TGCGCCAGCAGCTTCCAGGGGGCGAGGGAGACCCAGTACTTC	CASSFQGARETQYF
TRBV7-8	TRBD2	.	TRBJ2-1	TGTGCCAGCAGCTCCCTCGGACTAGCGGGGGGGTTTTACAATGAGCAGTTCTTC	CASSSLGLAGGFYNEQFF
TRBV30	.	.	TRBJ1-2	TGTGCCTGGAGTGAGGAGGGGCAGGGCTATGGCCACACCTTC	CAWSEEGQGYGHTF
TRBV11-1	.	.	TRBJ2-5	TGTGCCAGCAGTTCGGACGGCCTAGCAATTGACTTC	CASSSDGLAIDF
TRBV7-2	.	.	TRBJ1-3	TGTGCCAGCAGCTTAAATCCCAGAAGGGGCACCATATATTTT	CASSLNPRRGTIYF
TRBV9	.	.	TRBJ1-1	TGTGCCAGCAGCGCGACACAAATGAACACTGAAGCTTTCTTT	CASSATQMNTEAFF
TRBV19	.	once	TRBJ1-5	TGTGCCAGTAGTATGGTGCAGGGCCGGTCTAATCAGCCCCAGCATTTT	CASSMVQGRSNQPQHF
TRBV9	TRBD1	.	TRBJ1-6	TGTGCCAGCAGCGTAGAGGGACAGGGGAATTCACCCCTCCACTTT	CASSVEGQGNSPLHF
TRBV18	TRBD1	few	TRBJ1-6	TGTGCCAGCTCACTGACAGGGGGCGACTCACCCCTCCACTTT	CASSLTGGDSPLHF
TRBV5-8	.	.	TRBJ2-7	TGTGCCAGCAGCTTAGGTCAGGTGGATGTCTACGAGCAGTACTTC	CASSLGQVDVYEQYF
TRBV28	.	.	TRBJ2-7	TGTGCCAGCAGCCTCGTACTACCCGGCGAGCAGTACTTC	CASSLVLPGEQYF
TRBV6-5	.	few	TRBJ2-7	TGTGCCAGCACTTCCTCCGACGGGGGGCCCGAGCAGTACTTC	CASTSSDGGPEQYF
TRBV7-8	TRBD2	.	TRBJ2-1	TGTGCCAGCAGCCAAACTAGCGGGGGGGCTAATTACAATGAGCAGTTCTTC	CASSQTSGGANYNEQFF
TRBV9	TRBD1	.	TRBJ1-6	TGTGCCAGCAGCTCACAGACAGGGGCAGGTTCACCCCTCCACTTT	CASSSQTGAGSPLHF
TRBV6-5	.	.	TRBJ2-5	TGTGCCAGCAGTTACGGCAACAGGGACCAAGAGACCCAGTACTTC	CASSYGNRDQETQYF
TRBV4-3	.	.	TRBJ1-3	TGCGCCAGCAGCCAGGACACCTTGTTAAGCTCTGGAAACACCATATATTTT	CASSQDTLLSSGNTIYF
TRBV7-2	TRBD1	.	TRBJ2-7	TGTGCCAGCAGCAAAGGGGACAGCTTTTACGAGCAGTACTTC	CASSKGDSFYEQYF
TRBV29-1	TRBD1	.	TRBJ1-5	TGCAGCGTTGATCAAGGGGGCGAACAGCCCCAGCATTTT	CSVDQGGEQPQHF
TRBV25-1	.	.	TRBJ1-2	TGTGCCAGCAGTGGGGCAGGTGGCTACACCTTC	CASSGAGGYTF
TRBV11-3	TRBD1	.	TRBJ2-7	TGTGCCAGCAGCTTAGAGGCAGGGGGCCAATACGAGCAGTACTTC	CASSLEAGGQYEQYF
TRBV27	.	.	TRBJ2-2	TGTGCCAGCAGGTCCGGGACTCCCTTTCTCACCGGGGAGCTGTTTTTT	CASRSGTPFLTGELFF